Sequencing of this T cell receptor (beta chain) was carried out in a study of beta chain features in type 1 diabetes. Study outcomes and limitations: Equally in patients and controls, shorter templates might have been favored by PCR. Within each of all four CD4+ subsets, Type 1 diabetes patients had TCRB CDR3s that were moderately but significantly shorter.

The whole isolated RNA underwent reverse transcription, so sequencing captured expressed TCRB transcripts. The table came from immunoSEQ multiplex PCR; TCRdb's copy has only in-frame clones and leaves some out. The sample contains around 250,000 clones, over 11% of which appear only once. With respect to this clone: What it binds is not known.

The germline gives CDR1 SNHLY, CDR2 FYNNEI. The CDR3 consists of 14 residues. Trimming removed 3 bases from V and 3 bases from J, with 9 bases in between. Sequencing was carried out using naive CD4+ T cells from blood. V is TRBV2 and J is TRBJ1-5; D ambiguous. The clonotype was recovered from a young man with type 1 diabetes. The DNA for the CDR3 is TGTGCCAGCAGTGACAGGCTCCCCAATCAGCCCCAGCATTTT. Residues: CASSDRLPNQPQHF.